This T cell receptor beta chain stems from a study of blood T cell repertoires in COVID-19. Looking at the study overall: The origin of the acute and convalescent COVID-19 samples was the United States, Italy and Spain. The cDNA or gDNA used as material had been derived from T cells, B-cell-depleted T cells, or PBMCs.

The CDR3 is made up of 16 amino acids. Germline V CDR1 and CDR2: SGHVS, FQNEAQ. The V gene end was trimmed by 3 bases and the J gene end by 8 bases; junction bases not matched to a gene: 4. Those enrolled in Seattle joined during active infection and were followed longitudinally afterward. This clone showed up just once. Per the authors' pipeline: By means of reference gene primer amplification, nucleated cell counts were estimated. Generated by immunoSEQ multiplex PCR, the TCRdb table keeps only in-frame clones and is missing some. V and J calls and clone size are given by that table; D and trimming were obtained from the DNA. The repertoire holds 210,000 or so clones, with approximately 90% as singletons.

The clonotype originates from a young man with COVID-19, enrolled during active disease. The specimen was peripheral blood. The chain joins TRBV7-8 to TRBJ2-1; 16 bases map to TRBD2. CDR3 nucleotide sequence: TGTGCCAGCAGCTTTCCGGGACTAGCGGGAGGGTATGAGCAGTTCTTC. Translating gives CASSFPGLAGGYEQFF.